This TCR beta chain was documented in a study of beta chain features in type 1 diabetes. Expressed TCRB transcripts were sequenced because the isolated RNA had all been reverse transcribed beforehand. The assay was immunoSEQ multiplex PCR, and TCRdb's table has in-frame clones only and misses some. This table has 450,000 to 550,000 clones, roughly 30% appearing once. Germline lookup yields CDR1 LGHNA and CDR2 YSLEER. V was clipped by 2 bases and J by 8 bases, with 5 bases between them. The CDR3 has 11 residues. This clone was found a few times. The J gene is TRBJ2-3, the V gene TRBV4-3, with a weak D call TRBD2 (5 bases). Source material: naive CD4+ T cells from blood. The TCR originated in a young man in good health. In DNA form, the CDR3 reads TGCGCCAGCAGCCAAAGCGGTACGCAGTATTTT. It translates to CASSQSGTQYF.